This T cell receptor (beta chain) derives from a study of T cells in localized non-small cell lung cancer. Study-level findings and limits: Adjacent uninvolved lung tissue had the highest T cell clonality, exceeding tumor. Appearance in adjacent lung was seen for a median 57 of the top 100 tumor clones.

Here immunoSEQ multiplex PCR was the method, and the copy in TCRdb shows in-frame clones only, minus some. The table records 75,000 to 80,000 clones, 70% to 90% of them present only once. About this clone itself: Its cognate antigen is unknown.

The CDR3 has 15 residues. Germline V lookup: CDR1 SGHNT, CDR2 YYREEE (reference sequence). V lost 0 bases, J lost 9 bases, and 13 bases lay in between. The sequence came from a female donor aged 60 or older with stage I lung adenocarcinoma. Specimen: peripheral blood, collected before any cancer treatment. V is TRBV5-4 and J is TRBJ1-6; a weak D match, TRBD1 (5 bases). Here the CDR3 DNA reads TGTGCCAGCAGCTTGGGACGGGGCGGCGTTTCACCCCTCCACTTT. It encodes CASSLGRGGVSPLHF.